Below, 29 T cell receptor beta chains from the same sample are listed, as sequenced in a study of T cells in Graves' hyperthyroidism and ophthalmopathy (dated by TCRdb to the late 2010s). The receptor library was made with multiplex PCR. TCRdb records Illumina HiSeq 2000 as the sequencer. The TCR beta CDR3 regions were amplified from the RNA transcripts. The first round of RT-PCR for the TCR CDR3 was performed with the HTBI primer set and the Qiagen OneStep RT-PCR kit. TCRdb reprocessed the public reads (quality trimming at Q25 with fastp, clone calling with MiXCR) and kept in-frame beta chains. Rows with one shared CDR3 protein collapse into an entry with the most common genes and DNA. Across this sample there are hundreds of thousands of distinct CDR3 sequences, with about a sixth seen only once. About 3.5% of the sample lies in the top ten. Input material: blood. Source of these receptors: a woman in her thirties or forties with Graves' ophthalmopathy.

This chain links TRBV20-1 with TRBJ1-6; no reliable D call. The ends were cut back, 6 bases at V and 5 bases at J, with 17 bases in the middle. Per germline, CDR1 DFQATT and CDR2 SNEGSKA (reference sequence). The CDR3 runs to 15 residues. The CDR3 DNA reads as TGCAGTGCGGCTGAAGGATTCCAGGATAATTCACCCCTCCACTTT. Protein product: CSAAEGFQDNSPLHF.

This clonotype has at least ten counts. V usage is TRBV3-1 and J usage is TRBJ2-7; 9 bases agree with TRBD2. The CDR3 loop spans 17 amino acids. Germline V gene data show CDR1 as LGHDT and CDR2 as YNNKEL (reference sequence). Trimming at V came to 4 bases and at J to 5 bases, leaving 15 bases not matched to a gene. CDR3 sequence reads: CASSPFPRASGTHEQYF. DNA of the CDR3: TGTGCCAGCAGCCCGTTCCCCCGGGCTAGCGGGACCCACGAGCAGTACTTC.

On this clonotype: A much larger clone sits a single nucleotide away, making a read error possible. The gene calls are TRBV12-3 or TRBV12-4 and TRBJ1-6; 10 nucleotides line up with TRBD1. V was pared by 8 bases and J by 10 bases, with 11 bases of the junction left unmatched. This CDR3 has 15 residues. Written as DNA, the CDR3 is TGTGCCAGCGGTAAAGAGACAGGGGGCGCGTCACCCCTCCACTTT. It specifies CASGKETGGASPLHF.

In this sample, this clonotype turned up many times. The rearrangement joins TRBV7-2 to TRBJ2-7; 15 positions agree with TRBD2. Germline values: CDR1 SGHTA, CDR2 FQGNSA. The CDR3 consists of 16 residues. V shed 3 bases and J 5 bases; nucleotides not matched to a gene: 5. The CDR3 reads CASSLGLAGGRNEQYF. The CDR3 nucleotides are TGTGCCAGCAGCTTGGGACTAGCGGGAGGAAGGAACGAGCAGTACTTC.

As regards this clonotype: A read error may explain this, as a much larger clone is one base away. V is TRBV28 and J is TRBJ2-2; D might be TRBD2 (7 bases). Per the germline V gene, CDR1 is MDHEN and CDR2 is SYDVKM. Trimming stripped 6 bases from V and 3 bases from J, with 17 bases between. The CDR3 spans 16 residues. In DNA, the CDR3 is TGTGCCAGCAGATATGGGGGGGCCTTGGACACCGGGGAGCTGTTTTTT. Translation: CASRYGGALDTGELFF.

This clonotype showed up many times. The chain has TRBV2 and TRBJ2-1; either TRBD1 or TRBD2 may supply D (5 bases each). Deletions cut 7 bases from V and 7 bases from J, with 14 bases between. The V gene's germline CDR1 is SNHLY and CDR2 FYNNEI. This CDR3 region has 13 residues. The CDR3 nucleotides are TGTGCCAGCACCCAGGGACCGGGGAATGAGCAGTTCTTC. Translated, it gives CASTQGPGNEQFF.

This clonotype showed up just a few times. This chain joins TRBV5-1 and TRBJ2-3; TRBD1 is a possible D gene (6 bases). Germline CDR1 reads SGHRS; CDR2 reads YFSETQ. V was clipped by 0 bases and J by 0 bases, with 14 bases between them. The CDR3 sequence is 17 residues long. The CDR3 protein is CASSLAVGAASTDTQYF. Here the CDR3 DNA reads TGCGCCAGCAGCTTGGCCGTGGGGGCCGCGAGCACAGATACGCAGTATTTT.

This clonotype was detected a few times. A single base separates this from a much larger clone, so it may be a read error. DNA of the CDR3: TGTGCCAACAGTGACAGCTCCTACGAGCAGTACTTC. Translation: CANSDSSYEQYF. This chain joins TRBV2 and TRBJ2-7, with D possibly TRBD1 on 5 matching bases. This CDR3 region has 12 residues. Germline values: CDR1 SNHLY, CDR2 FYNNEI.

This clonotype was picked up many times. The chain recombines TRBV12-3 or TRBV12-4 with TRBJ2-3; 8 bases are a match to TRBD1. The length of the CDR3 is 14 residues. The V gene end was trimmed by 5 bases and the J gene end by 5 bases; junction bases not matched to a gene: 6. This CDR3 reads CASSLQGAIDTQYF. For the CDR3, the DNA is TGTGCCAGCAGTCTCCAGGGGGCAATAGATACGCAGTATTTT.

This chain uses TRBV6-2 or TRBV6-3 with TRBJ2-1, with a possible D match to TRBD1 (5 bases). Trimming took 7 bases from V and 4 from J, leaving 11 bases between them. Germline values: CDR1 MNHEY, CDR2 SVGEGT. This CDR3 has 13 residues. CDR3 bases: TGTGCCAGCAAACAGGCTCTTTACAATGAGCAGTTCTTC. Translation: CASKQALYNEQFF.

The rearrangement uses TRBV4-1 and TRBJ1-5; unclear D gene. The V and J ends lost 4 bases and 1 base respectively, with 14 bases between them. There are 16 residues in the CDR3. Per germline, CDR1 MGHRA and CDR2 YSYEKL. The CDR3 reads CASSPRVELSNQPQHF. The CDR3 coding sequence is TGCGCCAGCAGCCCGCGAGTAGAATTGAGCAATCAGCCCCAGCATTTT.

This clonotype was found many times. DNA for the CDR3: TGTGCCAGCAACCCTTTCTGGGGGGATAGCAATCAGCCCCAGCATTTT. Translation gives CASNPFWGDSNQPQHF. The rearrangement uses TRBV28 and TRBJ1-5; perhaps TRBD1 as D (5 bases). Germline V gene data show CDR1 as MDHEN and CDR2 as SYDVKM. The V and J ends lost 7 bases and 0 bases respectively, with 16 bases between them. There are 16 residues in the CDR3.

The CDR3 spells CASSSLDRVGEQYF. The DNA for the CDR3 is TGTGCCAGCAGTTCGCTCGACAGGGTTGGTGAGCAGTACTTC. The V gene is TRBV28, the J gene TRBJ2-7; TRBD1 matches 7 bases. The germline V gene has CDR1 MDHEN and CDR2 SYDVKM. There are 14 residues in the CDR3. The junction had 10 bases not matched to a gene; V was cut back by 4 bases and J by 7 bases.

This clonotype was seen at least ten times. The rearrangement uses TRBV12-3 or TRBV12-4 and TRBJ2-2; D is undetermined. This CDR3 comprises 16 residues. V shed 7 bases and J shed 6 bases, with 21 bases lying between them. CDR3 coding DNA: TGTGCCAGCATCCCCGCCCACTCCCCCGGCCCCGGGGAGCTGTTTTTT. Amino acid sequence: CASIPAHSPGPGELFF.

This clonotype was seen many times. The chain's CDR3 is CASNPTGRTEAFF. CDR3 bases: TGTGCCTCAAACCCTACAGGGAGGACTGAAGCTTTCTTT. The V and J genes are TRBV30 and TRBJ1-1, with D possibly being TRBD1 (6 bases). Germline-derived CDR1 and CDR2 are GTSNPN and SVGIG (reference sequence). Deletions cut 7 bases from V and 5 bases from J, with 17 bases between. This CDR3 comprises 13 residues.

This clonotype was recorded many times. The V call is TRBV2, the J call TRBJ2-2, with D maybe TRBD1 (6 bases). Trimming removed 4 bases at V and 8 bases at J, with 11 bases between. The CDR3 runs 13 residues. Germline lookup yields CDR1 SNHLY and CDR2 FYNNEI. In DNA, the CDR3 is TGTGCCAGCAGTGGGGACATTCCGGGGGAGCTGTTTTTT. This gives the protein CASSGDIPGELFF.

This clonotype came up a few times. The chain is built from TRBV18 and TRBJ2-1; 8 bases map to TRBD2. CDR3 length equals 15 residues. V shed 3 bases and J 4 bases; nucleotides not matched to a gene: 5. Germline CDR1 reads KGHSH; CDR2 reads LQKENI. Here the CDR3 reads CASSPATSGYNEQFF. The DNA of the CDR3 is TGTGCCAGCTCACCGGCTACTAGCGGATACAATGAGCAGTTCTTC.

The chain joins TRBV20-1 to TRBJ2-7; TRBD2 aligns across 12 bases. Per germline, CDR1 DFQATT and CDR2 SNEGSKA (reference sequence). Trimming removed 5 bases from V and 2 bases from J; junction bases left unmatched: 7. The CDR3 runs 15 residues. CDR3 in amino acids: CSAGLAGRGAYEQYF. DNA of the CDR3: TGCAGTGCTGGACTAGCGGGAAGGGGCGCCTACGAGCAGTACTTC.

This clonotype has a handful of counts. The chain is built from TRBV7-3 and TRBJ2-1; the D is unclear. This CDR3 has 16 residues. Deletions cut 5 bases from V and 2 bases from J, with 16 bases between. The germline CDR1 and CDR2 sequences are SGHTA and FQGTGA. The CDR3 is CASSPRWQAPYNEQFF. The CDR3 bases are TGTGCCAGCAGCCCGCGTTGGCAGGCCCCCTACAATGAGCAGTTCTTC.

Regarding this clonotype: Possible read error: a much larger clone is one base away. The conserved phenylalanine or tryptophan is not found at the CDR3 terminus, so this likely reflects a read error. The chain uses TRBV3-1 and TRBJ2-5; D is undetermined. Trimming removed 3 bases at V and 1 base at J, with 12 bases between. This CDR3 is built from 15 residues. CDR1 and CDR2 from the germline V gene are LGHDT and YNNKEL (reference sequence). The CDR3 coding sequence is TGTGCCAGCAGCCAGTTCGCACTCCCCCAAGAGACCCAGTACCTC. It specifies CASSQFALPQETQYL.

For this clonotype: The conserved phenylalanine or tryptophan normally closing the CDR3 is absent here, so this likely arose from a read error. The CDR3 protein is CASSMGHNTGELFS. The CDR3 DNA reads TGCGCCAGCAGTATGGGACATAACACCGGGGAGCTGTTTTCT. The chain combines TRBV5-1 with TRBJ2-2, with TRBD1 as a possible D gene (6 bases). CDR1 SGHRS and CDR2 YFSETQ come from the germline V gene. The CDR3 has 14 amino acids. Trimming left V 5 bases short and J 2 bases short, with 10 bases between.

The chain joins TRBV7-9 to TRBJ1-5; 7 bases map to TRBD1. J was trimmed by 4 bases and V by 0 bases; bases with no gene match: 3. Germline CDR1 and CDR2: SEHNR and FQNEAQ (reference sequence). This CDR3 contains 15 residues. CDR3: CASSLAGGPNQPQHF. The CDR3 DNA sequence: TGTGCCAGCAGCTTAGCAGGGGGCCCGAATCAGCCCCAGCATTTT.

The chain uses TRBV18 and TRBJ1-2; no clear D gene. In germline, CDR1 is KGHSH, CDR2 LQKENI. CDR3 length: 12 residues. Trimming removed 1 base at V and 10 bases at J, with 10 bases between. The CDR3 is CASSPRSQIYTF. CDR3 DNA sequence: TGTGCCAGCTCACCACGCTCTCAAATCTACACCTTC.

This clonotype has a count of ten or more. V gene TRBV28 combines with J gene TRBJ2-7; a possible D gene is TRBD1 (5 bases). CDR3 size: 17 residues. Trimming stripped 7 bases from V and 0 bases from J, with 22 bases between. Germline values: CDR1 MDHEN, CDR2 SYDVKM. CDR3 DNA: TGTGCCAGCACGCCCCGTAGGCAGGGATACTTCTCCTACGAGCAGTACTTC. Its protein product is CASTPRRQGYFSYEQYF.

V and J are TRBV30 and TRBJ2-2; D possibly corresponds to TRBD2 (6 bases). V was clipped by 1 base and J by 1 base, with 10 bases between them. This CDR3 is built from 15 residues. CDR1 and CDR2 from the germline V gene are GTSNPN and SVGIG (reference sequence). The DNA for the CDR3 is TGTGCCTGGAGTGATTGGCGGGGGAACACCGGGGAGCTGTTTTTT. This sequence encodes CAWSDWRGNTGELFF.

This clonotype was detected many times. The chain joins TRBV10-2 to TRBJ2-5, with D hard to call. V lost 8 bases to trimming and J lost 1 base, with 14 bases between them. The germline CDR1 and CDR2 sequences are WSHSY and SAAADI. This CDR3 contains 14 residues. The CDR3 loop reads CASGSVGFQETQYF. The CDR3 nucleotides read TGCGCCAGCGGAAGTGTCGGGTTCCAAGAGACCCAGTACTTC.

This clonotype appeared a few times. V is TRBV20-1 and J is TRBJ2-7; D unresolved. The CDR3 has 12 amino acids. The germline V gene has CDR1 DFQATT and CDR2 SNEGSKA (reference sequence). The V gene lost 5 bases and the J gene lost 4 bases, with 12 bases spanning the gap. DNA for the CDR3: TGCAGTGCTGGCTCGATTACGTACGAGCAGTACTTC. This encodes CSAGSITYEQYF.

This clonotype was counted only a few times. This chain joins TRBV25-1 and TRBJ2-5; 8 nucleotides line up with TRBD2. The germline CDR1 and CDR2 sequences are MGHDK and SYGVNS. Losses at the gene ends were 4 bases for V and 3 bases for J; bases not matched to a gene: 7. The CDR3 runs to 15 residues. The CDR3 region is CASSVQRGPKETQYF. The CDR3 DNA reads TGTGCCAGCAGTGTCCAGCGGGGGCCTAAAGAGACCCAGTACTTC. Using reference TRBV25-1 and TRBJ2-5 for the parts outside the CDR3, the full variable domain is EADIYQTPRYLVIGTGKKITLECSQTMGHDKMYWYQQDPGMELHLIHYSYGVNSTEKGDLSSESTVSRIRTEHFPLTLESARPSHTSQYLCASSVQRGPKETQYFGPGTRLLVL.

The rearrangement joins TRBV19 to TRBJ1-2; 11 bases agree with TRBD1. The CDR3 is made up of 15 amino acids. V lost 2 bases to trimming and J lost 8 bases; unmatched junction nucleotides: 7. CDR1 and CDR2 (germline): LNHDA, SQIVND (reference sequence). Here the CDR3 reads CASSIFGTGGLGYTF. CDR3 nucleotides: TGTGCCAGTAGTATATTTGGGACAGGGGGACTCGGCTACACCTTC.